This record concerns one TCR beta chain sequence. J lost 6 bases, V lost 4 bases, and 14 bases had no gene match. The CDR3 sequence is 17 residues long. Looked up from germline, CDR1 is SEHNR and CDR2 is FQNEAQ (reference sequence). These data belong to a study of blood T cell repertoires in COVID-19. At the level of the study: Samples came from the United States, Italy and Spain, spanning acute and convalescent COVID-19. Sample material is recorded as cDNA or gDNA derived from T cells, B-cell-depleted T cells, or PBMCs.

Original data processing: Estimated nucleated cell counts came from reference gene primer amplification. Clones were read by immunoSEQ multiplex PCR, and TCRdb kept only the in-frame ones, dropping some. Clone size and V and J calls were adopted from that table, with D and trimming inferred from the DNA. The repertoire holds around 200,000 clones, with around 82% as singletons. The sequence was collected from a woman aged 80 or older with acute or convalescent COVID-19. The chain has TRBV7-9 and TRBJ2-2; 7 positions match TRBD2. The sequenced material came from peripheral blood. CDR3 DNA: TGTGCCAGCAGCTCCTCCCCAGGGACTACACGACCCGGGGAGCTGTTTTTT. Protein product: CASSSSPGTTRPGELFF.